This record covers a single T cell receptor beta chain. In its sample, this clonotype comes out as medium-sized (0.01 to 0.1%). Its antigen has not been determined. There are no base qualities to consult, and no much larger clone falls within one base. Library generation was performed with PCR. The sequencer listed for this sample is Illumina HiSeq 2500. Clones were called with MiXCR by TCRdb after fastp trimmed the public reads at Q25, and only in-frame beta chains were retained. A single entry per CDR3 protein holds the most common genes and DNA from its merged rows. The sample table records over 10,000 distinct CDR3 sequences; roughly 12% of these occur just once. The leading ten clones occupy roughly 27% of the sample. This record belongs to a study of CXCR3 chemokines and chemotherapy response in bladder cancer (dated by TCRdb to the early 2020s). With respect to the entire study: The study examined whether intratumoral CXCR3 chemokine system activity predicted chemotherapy response in human bladder cancer.

Via the germline V gene, CDR1 is MNHEY and CDR2 SVGAGI. Reading from cysteine to phenylalanine, the CDR3 counts 13 amino acids. Only CDR3 DNA is held: 39 bases, read in frame from base 1. V loses 6 bases of germline sequence and J loses 0 bases, and the interval between the two ends is 6 bases. The specimen was taken from a patient whose treatment included neoadjuvant chemotherapy. The sequence was collected from a human donor with bladder cancer that did not respond to neoadjuvant chemotherapy. The chain uses TRBV6-5 and TRBJ1-3, with an unclear D gene assignment. The CDR3 reads CASSLSSGNTIYF. The bases are TGTGCCAGCAGCCTAAGCTCTGGAAACACCATATATTTT.